One sample yielded the 4 T cell receptor beta chains listed below, sequenced in a study of cytomegalovirus exposure and HLA in healthy donors. Libraries were prepared by immunoSEQ multiplex PCR; TCRdb keeps only in-frame clonotypes and omits some of them. The sample has tens of thousands of clones; 75% to 95% are singletons. The sequencing input was PBMCs. All receptors derive from a man in his late teens or twenties in good health and CMV-seronegative.

The sample holds one count of this clone. The V gene is TRBV5-1, the J gene TRBJ2-1; perhaps TRBD2 as D (6 bases). Trimming stripped 0 bases from V and 3 bases from J, with 13 bases between. Germline V lookup: CDR1 SGHRS, CDR2 YFSETQ. The CDR3 extends over 16 amino acids. The CDR3 loop is CASSLDFAGIYNEQFF. The CDR3 nucleotides read TGCGCCAGCAGCTTGGATTTTGCGGGGATCTACAATGAGCAGTTCTTC.

CDR3 loop: CASRLSGGFSQGYTF. DNA for the CDR3: TGTGCCAGCAGATTGTCAGGGGGGTTCAGCCAAGGCTACACCTTC. The V and J genes are TRBV2 and TRBJ1-2; 7 bases line up with TRBD1. This CDR3 is built from 15 residues. Looked up from germline, CDR1 is SNHLY and CDR2 is FYNNEI. The J segment lost 8 bases and the V segment lost 6 bases, leaving 15 bases of the junction unmatched.

In this sample, this clone turned up a few times. The CDR3 reads CASSFVPGSTGELFF. Here the CDR3 DNA reads TGTGCCAGCAGCTTTGTTCCAGGCTCCACCGGGGAGCTGTTTTTT. The chain joins TRBV11-2 to TRBJ2-2; D call uncertain. Deletions cut 3 bases from V and 4 bases from J, with 12 bases between. CDR3 length equals 15 residues. From germline, CDR1 is SGHAT and CDR2 FQNNGV.

The chain joins TRBV23-1 to TRBJ1-2; TRBD1 agrees at 10 bases. TRBV23-1 is given ORF status, its function remaining uncertain. V was clipped by 4 bases and J by 8 bases; unmatched bases: 22. This CDR3 contains 19 residues. CDR3 region: CASSPRATGGAVRRRGYTF. As DNA, the CDR3 is TGCGCCAGCAGTCCGAGGGCGACAGGGGGCGCGGTTCGACGGCGCGGCTACACCTTC.